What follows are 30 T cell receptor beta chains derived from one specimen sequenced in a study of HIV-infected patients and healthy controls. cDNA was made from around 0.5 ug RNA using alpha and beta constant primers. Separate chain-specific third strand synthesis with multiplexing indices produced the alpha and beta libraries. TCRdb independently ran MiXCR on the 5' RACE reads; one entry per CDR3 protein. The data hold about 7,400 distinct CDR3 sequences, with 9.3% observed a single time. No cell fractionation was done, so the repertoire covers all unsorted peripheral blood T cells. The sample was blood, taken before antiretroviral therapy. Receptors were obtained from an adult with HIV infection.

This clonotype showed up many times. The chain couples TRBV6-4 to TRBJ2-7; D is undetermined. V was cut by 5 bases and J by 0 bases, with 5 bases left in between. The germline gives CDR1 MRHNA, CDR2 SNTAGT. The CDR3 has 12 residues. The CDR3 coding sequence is TGTGCCAGCAGTCCCCCCTCCTACGAGCAGTACTTC. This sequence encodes CASSPPSYEQYF.

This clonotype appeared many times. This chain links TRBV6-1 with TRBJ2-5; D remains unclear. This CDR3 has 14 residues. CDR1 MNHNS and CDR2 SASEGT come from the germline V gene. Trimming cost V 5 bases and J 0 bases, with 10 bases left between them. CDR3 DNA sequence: TGTGCCAGCAGTTCGACACCGTACCAAGAGACCCAGTACTTC. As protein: CASSSTPYQETQYF.

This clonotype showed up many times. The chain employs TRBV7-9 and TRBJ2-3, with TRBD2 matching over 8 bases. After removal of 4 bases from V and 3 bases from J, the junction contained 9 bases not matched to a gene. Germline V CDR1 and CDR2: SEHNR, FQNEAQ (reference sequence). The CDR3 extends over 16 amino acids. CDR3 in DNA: TGTGCCAGCAGCTACAGGGCGGGAGGCGGGACAGATACGCAGTATTTT. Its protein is CASSYRAGGGTDTQYF.

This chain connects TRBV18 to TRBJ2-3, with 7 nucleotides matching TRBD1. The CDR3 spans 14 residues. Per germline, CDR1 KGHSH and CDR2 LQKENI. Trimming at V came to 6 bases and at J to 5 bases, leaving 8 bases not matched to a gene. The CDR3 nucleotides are TGTGCCAGCTCCACAGGGGATGTCGGAGATACGCAGTATTTT. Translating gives CASSTGDVGDTQYF. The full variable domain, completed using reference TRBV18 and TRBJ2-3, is NAGVMQNPRHLVRRRGQEARLRCSPMKGHSHVYWYRQLPEEGLKFMVYLQKENIIDESGMPKERFSAEFPKEGPSILRIQQVVRGDSAAYFCASSTGDVGDTQYFGPGTRLTVL.

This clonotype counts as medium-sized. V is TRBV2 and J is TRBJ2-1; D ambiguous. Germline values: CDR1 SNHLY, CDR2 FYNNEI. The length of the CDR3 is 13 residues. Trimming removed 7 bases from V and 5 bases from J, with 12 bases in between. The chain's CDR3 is CASKSRVNNEQFF. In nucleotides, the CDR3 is TGTGCCAGCAAAAGTAGAGTAAACAATGAGCAGTTCTTC. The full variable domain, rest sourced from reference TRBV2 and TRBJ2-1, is EPEVTQTPSHQVTQMGQEVILRCVPISNHLYFYWYRQILGQKVEFLVSFYNNEISEKSEIFDDQFSVERPDGSNFTLKIRSTKLEDSAMYFCASKSRVNNEQFFGPGTRLTVL.

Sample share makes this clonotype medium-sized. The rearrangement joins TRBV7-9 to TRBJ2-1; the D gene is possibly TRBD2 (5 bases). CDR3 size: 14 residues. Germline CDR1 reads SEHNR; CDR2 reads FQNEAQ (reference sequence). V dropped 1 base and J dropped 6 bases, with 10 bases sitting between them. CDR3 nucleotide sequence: TGTGCCAGCAGCTTAGTTCTAGCCCTCAATGAGCAGTTCTTC. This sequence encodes CASSLVLALNEQFF. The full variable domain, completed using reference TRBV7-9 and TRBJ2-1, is DTGVSQNPRHKITKRGQNVTFRCDPISEHNRLYWYRQTLGQGPEFLTYFQNEAQLEKSRLLSDRFSAERPKGSFSTLEIQRTEQGDSAMYLCASSLVLALNEQFFGPGTRLTVL.

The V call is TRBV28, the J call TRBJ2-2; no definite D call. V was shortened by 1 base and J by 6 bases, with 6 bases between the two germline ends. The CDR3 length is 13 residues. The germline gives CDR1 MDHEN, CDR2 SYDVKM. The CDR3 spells CASSLSPAGELFF. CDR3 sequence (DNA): TGTGCCAGCAGTTTATCCCCGGCCGGGGAGCTGTTTTTT.

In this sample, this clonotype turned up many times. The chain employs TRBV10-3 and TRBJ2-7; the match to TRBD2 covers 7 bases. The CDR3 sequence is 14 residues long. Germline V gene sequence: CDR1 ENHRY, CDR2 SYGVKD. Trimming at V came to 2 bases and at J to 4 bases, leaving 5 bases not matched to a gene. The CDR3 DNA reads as TGTGCCATCAGTGAGAGGGCGGGAGAGTACGAGCAGTACTTC. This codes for CAISERAGEYEQYF.

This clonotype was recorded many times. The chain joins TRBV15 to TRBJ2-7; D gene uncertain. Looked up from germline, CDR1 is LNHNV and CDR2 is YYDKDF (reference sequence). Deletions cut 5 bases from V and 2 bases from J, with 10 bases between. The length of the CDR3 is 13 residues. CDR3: CATSYPTAYEQYF. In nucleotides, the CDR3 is TGTGCCACCAGCTACCCCACCGCCTACGAGCAGTACTTC.

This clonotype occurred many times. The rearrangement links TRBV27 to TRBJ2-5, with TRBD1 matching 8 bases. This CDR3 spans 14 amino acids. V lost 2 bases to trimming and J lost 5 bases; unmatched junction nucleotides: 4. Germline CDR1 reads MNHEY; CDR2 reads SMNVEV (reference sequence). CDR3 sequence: CASSLLDRGETQYF. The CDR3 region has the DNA TGTGCCAGCAGTTTACTCGACAGGGGCGAGACCCAGTACTTC.

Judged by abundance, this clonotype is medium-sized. The CDR3 loop reads CASSLEQGKFSYGYTF. CDR3 bases: TGCGCCAGCAGCTTGGAGCAGGGGAAATTTTCCTATGGCTACACCTTC. The J gene is TRBJ1-2, the V gene TRBV5-1; D is perhaps TRBD1 (6 bases). The CDR3 has 16 amino acids. CDR1 SGHRS and CDR2 YFSETQ come from the germline V gene. V lost 0 bases to trimming and J lost 4 bases, with 16 bases between them.

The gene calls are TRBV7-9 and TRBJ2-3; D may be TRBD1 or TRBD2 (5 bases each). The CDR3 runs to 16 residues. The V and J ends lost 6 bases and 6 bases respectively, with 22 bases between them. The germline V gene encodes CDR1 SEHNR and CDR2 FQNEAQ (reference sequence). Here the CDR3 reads CASSPHFGGKADTQYF. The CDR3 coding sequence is TGTGCCAGCAGTCCACATTTTGGGGGAAAGGCGGATACGCAGTATTTT.

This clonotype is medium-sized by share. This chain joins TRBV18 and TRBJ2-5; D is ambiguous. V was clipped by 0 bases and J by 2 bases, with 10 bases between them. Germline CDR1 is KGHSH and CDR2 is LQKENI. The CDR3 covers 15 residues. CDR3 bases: TGTGCCAGCTCACCACCGGGCCCTAAACAAGAGACCCAGTACTTC. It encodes CASSPPGPKQETQYF.

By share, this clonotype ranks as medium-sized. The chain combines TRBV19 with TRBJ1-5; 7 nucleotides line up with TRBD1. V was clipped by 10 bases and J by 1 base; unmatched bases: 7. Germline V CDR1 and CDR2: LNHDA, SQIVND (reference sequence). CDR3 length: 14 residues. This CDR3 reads CATWGQTSNQPQHF. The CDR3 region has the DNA TGTGCCACATGGGGACAGACGAGCAATCAGCCCCAGCATTTT.

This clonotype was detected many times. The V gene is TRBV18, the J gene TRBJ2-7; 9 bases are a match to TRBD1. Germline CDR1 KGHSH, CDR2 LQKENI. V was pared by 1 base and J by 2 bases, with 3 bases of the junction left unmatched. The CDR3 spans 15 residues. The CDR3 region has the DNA TGTGCCAGCTCACCACGGACAGGGGCGACCTACGAGCAGTACTTC. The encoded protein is CASSPRTGATYEQYF.

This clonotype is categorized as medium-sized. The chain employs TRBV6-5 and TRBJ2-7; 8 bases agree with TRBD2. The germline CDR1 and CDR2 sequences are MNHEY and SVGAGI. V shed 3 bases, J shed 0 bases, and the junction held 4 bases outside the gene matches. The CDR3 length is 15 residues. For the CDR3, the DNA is TGTGCCAGCAGTTATGGGAGCGGGAGCTCCTACGAGCAGTACTTC. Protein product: CASSYGSGSSYEQYF.

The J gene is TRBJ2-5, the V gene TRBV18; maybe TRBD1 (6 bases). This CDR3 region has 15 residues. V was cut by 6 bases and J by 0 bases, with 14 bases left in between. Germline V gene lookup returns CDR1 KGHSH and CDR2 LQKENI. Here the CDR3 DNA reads TGTGCCAGCTCTCGCCAGGGGACGGACCAAGAGACCCAGTACTTC. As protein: CASSRQGTDQETQYF.

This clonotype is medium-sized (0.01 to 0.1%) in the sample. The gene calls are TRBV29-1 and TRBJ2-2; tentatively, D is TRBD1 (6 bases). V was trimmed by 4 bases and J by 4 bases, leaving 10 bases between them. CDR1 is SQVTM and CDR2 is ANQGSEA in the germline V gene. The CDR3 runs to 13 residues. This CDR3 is CSVVQGSTGELFF. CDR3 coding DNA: TGCAGCGTTGTTCAGGGGAGCACCGGGGAGCTGTTTTTT.

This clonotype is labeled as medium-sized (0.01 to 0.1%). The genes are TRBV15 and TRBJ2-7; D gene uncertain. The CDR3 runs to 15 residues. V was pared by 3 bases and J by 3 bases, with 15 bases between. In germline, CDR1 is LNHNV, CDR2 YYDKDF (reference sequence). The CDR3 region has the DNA TGTGCCACCAGCAGGGAAGCTTTTTGGGGCTACGAGCAGTACTTC. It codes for CATSREAFWGYEQYF.

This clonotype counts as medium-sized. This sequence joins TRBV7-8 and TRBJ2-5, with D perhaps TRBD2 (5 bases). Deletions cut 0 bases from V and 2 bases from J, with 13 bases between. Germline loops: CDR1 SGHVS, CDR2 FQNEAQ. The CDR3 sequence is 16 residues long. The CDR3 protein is CASSLAHERLQETQYF. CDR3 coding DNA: TGTGCCAGCAGCTTAGCGCATGAGCGGCTACAAGAGACCCAGTACTTC.

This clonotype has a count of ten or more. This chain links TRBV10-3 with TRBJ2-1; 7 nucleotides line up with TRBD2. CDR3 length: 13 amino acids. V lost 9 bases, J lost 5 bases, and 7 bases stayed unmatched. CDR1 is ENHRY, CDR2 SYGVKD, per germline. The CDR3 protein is CAIEGGRNNEQFF. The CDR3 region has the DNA TGTGCCATTGAAGGCGGGAGAAACAATGAGCAGTTCTTC.

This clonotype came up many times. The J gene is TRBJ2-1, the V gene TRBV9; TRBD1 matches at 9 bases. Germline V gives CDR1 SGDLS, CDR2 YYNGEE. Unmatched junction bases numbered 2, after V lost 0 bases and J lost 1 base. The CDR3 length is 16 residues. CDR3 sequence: CASSVGTGESYNEQFF. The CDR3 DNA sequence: TGTGCCAGCAGCGTAGGGACAGGGGAGTCCTACAATGAGCAGTTCTTC. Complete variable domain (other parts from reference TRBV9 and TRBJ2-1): DSGVTQTPKHLITATGQRVTLRCSPRSGDLSVYWYQQSLDQGLQFLIQYYNGEERAKGNILERFSAQQFPDLHSELNLSSLELGDSALYFCASSVGTGESYNEQFFGPGTRLTVL.

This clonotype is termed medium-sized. The CDR3 sequence: CASRTPHRNAYEQYF. The CDR3 region has the DNA TGTGCCAGCAGAACCCCGCACCGGAACGCCTACGAGCAGTACTTC. V is TRBV28 and J is TRBJ2-7; no clear D gene. Germline CDR1 MDHEN, CDR2 SYDVKM. The CDR3 extends over 15 amino acids. Trimming took 6 bases from V and 2 from J, leaving 17 bases between them.

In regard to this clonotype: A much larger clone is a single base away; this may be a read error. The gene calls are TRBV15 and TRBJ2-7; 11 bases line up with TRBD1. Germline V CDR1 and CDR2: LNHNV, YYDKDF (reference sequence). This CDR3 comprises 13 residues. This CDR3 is CATSGTGGYEQCF. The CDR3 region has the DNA TGTGCCACCAGCGGGACAGGGGGATACGAGCAGTGCTTC.

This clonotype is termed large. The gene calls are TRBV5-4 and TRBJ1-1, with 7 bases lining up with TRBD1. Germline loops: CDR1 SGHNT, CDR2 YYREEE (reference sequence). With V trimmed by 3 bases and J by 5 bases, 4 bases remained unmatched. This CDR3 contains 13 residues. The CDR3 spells CASSSTGMTEAFF. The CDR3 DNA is TGTGCCAGCAGCTCGACAGGGATGACTGAAGCTTTCTTT.

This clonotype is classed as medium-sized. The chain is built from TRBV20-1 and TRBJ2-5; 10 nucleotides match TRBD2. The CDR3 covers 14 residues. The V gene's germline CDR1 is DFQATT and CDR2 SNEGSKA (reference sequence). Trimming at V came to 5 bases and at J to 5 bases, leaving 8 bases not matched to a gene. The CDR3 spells CSAGSGGADETQYF. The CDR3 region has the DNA TGCAGTGCTGGGAGCGGGGGGGCCGACGAGACCCAGTACTTC.

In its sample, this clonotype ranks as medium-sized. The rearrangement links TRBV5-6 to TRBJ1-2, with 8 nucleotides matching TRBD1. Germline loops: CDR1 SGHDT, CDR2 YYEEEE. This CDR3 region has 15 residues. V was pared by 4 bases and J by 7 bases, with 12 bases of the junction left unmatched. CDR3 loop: CASSPGPDRGGGYTF. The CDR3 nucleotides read TGTGCCAGCAGCCCTGGCCCTGACAGGGGAGGTGGCTACACCTTC.

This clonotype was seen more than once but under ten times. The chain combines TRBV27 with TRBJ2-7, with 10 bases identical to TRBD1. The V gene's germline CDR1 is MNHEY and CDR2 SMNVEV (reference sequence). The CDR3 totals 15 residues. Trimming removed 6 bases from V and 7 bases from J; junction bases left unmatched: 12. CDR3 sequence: CASSPLGGQGREQYF. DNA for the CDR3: TGTGCCAGCAGCCCTCTCGGGGGACAGGGGAGGGAGCAGTACTTC.

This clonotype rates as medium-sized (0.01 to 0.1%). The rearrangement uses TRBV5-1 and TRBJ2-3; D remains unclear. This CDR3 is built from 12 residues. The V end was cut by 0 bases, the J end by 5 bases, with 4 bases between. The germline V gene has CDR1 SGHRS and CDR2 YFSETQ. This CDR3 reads CASSLEVDTQYF. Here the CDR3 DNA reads TGCGCCAGCAGCTTGGAGGTAGATACGCAGTATTTT.

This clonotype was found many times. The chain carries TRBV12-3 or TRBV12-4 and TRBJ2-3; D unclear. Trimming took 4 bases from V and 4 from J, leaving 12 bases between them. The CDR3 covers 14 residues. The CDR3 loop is CASSSSWSPDTQYF. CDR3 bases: TGTGCCAGCAGTTCCTCTTGGAGCCCAGATACGCAGTATTTT.